The 21 T cell receptor beta chains reported below all come from one sample, sequenced in a study of T cell changes during pregnancy in multiple sclerosis. The protocol was immunoSEQ multiplex PCR, while the TCRdb copy is restricted to in-frame clones and leaves out a portion. The repertoire holds about 45,000 clones, 80% to 95% seen once, with about 3% in the top ten. The starting material was CD8+ T cells from peripheral blood mononuclear cells, obtained in the second trimester of pregnancy. All receptors come from a female donor with multiple sclerosis, enrolled in a pregnancy study.

This clone was seen only a few times. The chain combines TRBV9 with TRBJ1-6; no clear D. This CDR3 comprises 17 residues. V lost 0 bases and J lost 7, with 17 bases in between. The germline V gene encodes CDR1 SGDLS and CDR2 YYNGEE. As DNA, the CDR3 is TGTGCCAGCAGCGTAGGAGGGAGGGTAAAGGAGAATTCACCCCTCCACTTT. Its translation is CASSVGGRVKENSPLHF.

The V call is TRBV27, the J call TRBJ1-4; D remains ambiguous. Germline assignment: CDR1 MNHEY and CDR2 SMNVEV (reference sequence). The CDR3 contains 14 residues. Trimming took 4 bases from V and 1 from J, leaving 7 bases between them. For the CDR3, the DNA is TGTGCCAGCAGTTCTACCGTAACTAATGAAAAACTGTTTTTT. This encodes CASSSTVTNEKLFF.

The genes are TRBV7-8 and TRBJ2-3, with 9 nucleotides matching TRBD2. Germline loops: CDR1 SGHVS, CDR2 FQNEAQ. This CDR3 has 16 amino acids. V lost 4 bases and J lost 1; bases outside the gene matches: 6. DNA of the CDR3: TGTGCCAGCAGCTCAGTTATAGCGGGGGGCACAGATACGCAGTATTTT. Encoded protein: CASSSVIAGGTDTQYF.

The rearrangement joins TRBV11-2 to TRBJ1-2, with 9 bases lining up with TRBD1. In germline, CDR1 is SGHAT, CDR2 FQNNGV. The CDR3 loop spans 15 amino acids. The ends lost 5 bases at V and 4 bases at J; junction bases unmatched: 8. The CDR3: CASSPIDRGAYGYTF. The CDR3 nucleotides are TGTGCCAGCAGCCCGATCGACAGGGGGGCCTATGGCTACACCTTC.

The genes are TRBV4-3 and TRBJ2-2; D may be TRBD1 (6 bases). CDR3 length: 14 amino acids. Germline V CDR1 and CDR2: LGHNA, YSLEER. V was cut by 1 base and J by 8 bases, with 11 bases left in between. The CDR3 is CASSQGGQGGELFF. The DNA for the CDR3 is TGCGCCAGCAGCCAAGGGGGGCAGGGTGGGGAGCTGTTTTTT.

This chain links TRBV7-8 with TRBJ2-5; 9 bases map to TRBD1. After removal of 4 bases from V and 5 bases from J, the junction contained 20 bases not matched to a gene. The CDR3 totals 19 residues. Germline-derived CDR1 and CDR2 are SGHVS and FQNEAQ. In DNA, the CDR3 is TGTGCCAGCAGCTCCATTTTAGGACGAACAGGGGGCTTAGGGGAGACCCAGTACTTC. Translation: CASSSILGRTGGLGETQYF.

The V gene is TRBV19, the J gene TRBJ2-7; D gene uncertain. The V end was cut by 5 bases, the J end by 1 base, with 12 bases between. The CDR3 is 14 residues long. In germline, CDR1 is LNHDA, CDR2 SQIVND (reference sequence). The CDR3 protein is CASSARVRSYEQYF. CDR3 DNA sequence: TGTGCCAGTAGTGCCCGGGTAAGGTCCTACGAGCAGTACTTC.

V gene TRBV2 combines with J gene TRBJ1-1; D gene unclear. V was pared by 2 bases and J by 3 bases, with 7 bases between. The CDR3 is made up of 13 amino acids. Germline V gene lookup returns CDR1 SNHLY and CDR2 FYNNEI. In DNA, the CDR3 is TGTGCCAGCAGTGAAAACGGGGACACTGAAGCTTTCTTT. Translated: CASSENGDTEAFF.

The chain carries TRBV5-6 and TRBJ2-7, with 10 bases aligning to TRBD1. The germline gives CDR1 SGHDT, CDR2 YYEEEE. V trimming: 4 bases; J trimming: 5 bases; junction bases outside the gene matches: 6. The CDR3 contains 14 residues. CDR3 in DNA: TGTGCCAGCAGCCCGGGGACAGGGGACAACGAGCAGTACTTC. Protein sequence: CASSPGTGDNEQYF.

The V and J genes are TRBV7-2 and TRBJ2-7; 10 bases line up with TRBD2. From germline, CDR1 is SGHTA and CDR2 FQGNSA. V was pared by 5 bases and J by 4 bases, with 11 bases of the junction left unmatched. The CDR3 consists of 16 residues. The CDR3 is CASSRESGGARYEQYF. The CDR3 region has the DNA TGTGCCAGCAGCCGTGAGAGCGGGGGGGCTCGTTACGAGCAGTACTTC.

This chain uses TRBV5-1 with TRBJ1-1, with D possibly matching TRBD1 (6 bases). The CDR3 totals 14 residues. V lost 2 bases and J lost 6, with 14 bases in between. Looked up from germline, CDR1 is SGHRS and CDR2 is YFSETQ. The CDR3 region has the DNA TGCGCCAGCAGCTTCCTACAGGGAACTCCTGAAGCTTTCTTT. This sequence encodes CASSFLQGTPEAFF.

The J gene is TRBJ2-6, the V gene TRBV9; tentatively, D is TRBD2 (6 bases). Germline CDR1 SGDLS, CDR2 YYNGEE. Trimming took off 4 bases at V and 0 bases at J, with 17 bases between the two ends. The CDR3 consists of 18 residues. This CDR3 is CASSPPGTSFSGANVLTF. The CDR3 bases are TGTGCCAGCAGCCCGCCCGGGACTTCTTTCTCTGGGGCCAACGTCCTGACTTTC. Together with reference TRBV9 and TRBJ2-6, the CDR3 gives the full variable domain: DSGVTQTPKHLITATGQRVTLRCSPRSGDLSVYWYQQSLDQGLQFLIQYYNGEERAKGNILERFSAQQFPDLHSELNLSSLELGDSALYFCASSPPGTSFSGANVLTFGAGSRLTVL.

A few counts support this clone. V usage is TRBV6-1 and J usage is TRBJ2-3, with D tentatively TRBD2 (5 bases). The V end was cut by 7 bases, the J end by 2 bases, with 16 bases between. Looked up from germline, CDR1 is MNHNS and CDR2 is SASEGT. This CDR3 has 15 residues. The CDR3 sequence is CASNPEVTYTDTQYF. In DNA, the CDR3 is TGTGCCAGCAATCCGGAGGTTACCTACACAGATACGCAGTATTTT.

This clone appeared once. The chain has TRBV5-6 and TRBJ2-2; no clear D gene. Trimming shortened V by 2 bases and J by 3 bases, and 5 bases separated the two germline ends. Looked up from germline, CDR1 is SGHDT and CDR2 is YYEEEE. This CDR3 has 13 residues. In DNA form, the CDR3 reads TGTGCCAGCAGCTTTCGGTACACCGGGGAGCTGTTTTTT. Residues: CASSFRYTGELFF.

J is TRBJ2-3 and V is TRBV15, with D maybe TRBD2 (5 bases). V was shortened by 7 bases and J by 2 bases, with 19 bases between the two germline ends. Germline V gene sequence: CDR1 LNHNV, CDR2 YYDKDF (reference sequence). The CDR3 has 16 residues. This CDR3 is CATTLGGGGVTDTQYF. The DNA for the CDR3 is TGTGCCACCACGCTAGGAGGCGGCGGAGTCACAGATACGCAGTATTTT.

The chain recombines TRBV9 with TRBJ2-3; 10 positions agree with TRBD1. The length of the CDR3 is 16 residues. V lost 2 bases and J lost 1; bases outside the gene matches: 4. CDR1 is SGDLS, CDR2 YYNGEE, per germline. The CDR3 sequence is CASSVSGTGGTDTQYF. The CDR3 DNA reads as TGTGCCAGCAGCGTGAGCGGGACAGGGGGCACAGATACGCAGTATTTT.

The chain combines TRBV15 with TRBJ2-1; the D gene is possibly TRBD2 (5 bases). Germline CDR1 LNHNV, CDR2 YYDKDF (reference sequence). Trimming stripped 1 base from V and 10 bases from J, with 11 bases between. CDR3 size: 13 residues. Written as DNA, the CDR3 is TGTGCCACCAGCAGAGGCCCCTCGGGGGAGCAGTTCTTC. Its translation: CATSRGPSGEQFF.

This sequence joins TRBV4-1 and TRBJ1-1, with D possibly TRBD1 on 6 matching bases. V lost 0 bases and J 8 bases, leaving 28 bases between the germline ends. Germline CDR1 is MGHRA and CDR2 is YSYEKL. The CDR3 extends over 19 amino acids. CDR3 DNA: TGCGCCAGCAGCCAAGAAATAGGGACGTGGGGGGGGCAAGGTGTAGAAGCTTTCTTT. This encodes CASSQEIGTWGGQGVEAFF.

The chain carries TRBV15 and TRBJ2-7; TRBD1 matches at 8 bases. The junction had 13 bases not matched to a gene; V was cut back by 5 bases and J by 4 bases. Per the germline V gene, CDR1 is LNHNV and CDR2 is YYDKDF (reference sequence). The CDR3 length is 16 residues. CDR3 region: CATSGVSGTGPYEQYF. The DNA for the CDR3 is TGTGCCACCAGCGGGGTTTCCGGGACAGGACCTTACGAGCAGTACTTC. Drawing the rest from reference TRBV15 and TRBJ2-7, the complete variable domain is DAMVIQNPRYQVTQFGKPVTLSCSQTLNHNVMYWYQQKSSQAPKLLFHYYDKDFNNEADTPDNFQSRRPNTSFCFLDIRSPGLGDTAMYLCATSGVSGTGPYEQYFGPGTRLTVT.

There are a few counts of this clone. The chain combines TRBV29-1 with TRBJ1-1; 7 bases agree with TRBD1. The V gene end was trimmed by 6 bases and the J gene end by 4 bases; junction bases not matched to a gene: 5. The CDR3 has 12 residues. Per the germline V gene, CDR1 is SQVTM and CDR2 is ANQGSEA. In nucleotides, the CDR3 is TGCAGCGTCCTTGACAGGGTCACTGAAGCTTTCTTT. Amino acid sequence: CSVLDRVTEAFF.

The chain recombines TRBV19 with TRBJ1-2; a weak D match, TRBD1 (5 bases). CDR1 is LNHDA, CDR2 SQIVND, per germline (reference sequence). The CDR3 extends over 15 amino acids. Between the trimmed V and J ends, which lost 3 bases and 6 bases, there was a span of 17 bases. CDR3 region: CASSIIWSGTDGYTF. The CDR3 region has the DNA TGTGCCAGTAGTATCATCTGGTCTGGGACTGATGGCTACACCTTC. The whole variable domain, remainder taken from reference TRBV19 and TRBJ1-2, is DGGITQSPKYLFRKEGQNVTLSCEQNLNHDAMYWYRQDPGQGLRLIYYSQIVNDFQKGDIAEGYSVSREKKESFPLTVTSAQKNPTAFYLCASSIIWSGTDGYTFGSGTRLTVV.